These 10 T cell receptor beta chains came from one sample sequenced in a study of CD8 T cells in ankylosing spondylitis. Overall study results and limits: Within ankylosing spondylitis blood, a TCR beta motif made up of roughly eight highly homologous variants appeared to be characteristic.

TCRdb reprocessed the 5' RACE reads with MiXCR, giving one entry per CDR3 protein. The sample holds some 800,000 distinct CDR3 sequences, about an eighth seen once. These receptors lack a known antigen. Sequenced material: blood, either unsorted or a sorted T cell fraction (not recorded which). These receptors were collected from a male donor with ankylosing spondylitis.

This clonotype has just a few counts. The rearrangement uses TRBV9 and TRBJ2-5; a possible D gene is TRBD2 (7 bases). Germline-derived CDR1 and CDR2 are SGDLS and YYNGEE. The V end lost 4 bases, the J end lost 2 bases, and 21 bases lay between the germline ends. The length of the CDR3 is 17 residues. The CDR3 nucleotides read TGTGCCAGCAGCTCCGTCGGGCAGGGGAGGGTACAAGAGACCCAGTACTTC. Translating it yields CASSSVGQGRVQETQYF. Full variable domain (missing parts from reference TRBV9 and TRBJ2-5): DSGVTQTPKHLITATGQRVTLRCSPRSGDLSVYWYQQSLDQGLQFLIQYYNGEERAKGNILERFSAQQFPDLHSELNLSSLELGDSALYFCASSSVGQGRVQETQYFGPGTRLLVL.

This rearrangement joins TRBV7-9 to TRBJ1-2, with TRBD1 matching over 8 bases. This CDR3 comprises 15 residues. Germline V gene lookup returns CDR1 SEHNR and CDR2 FQNEAQ (reference sequence). Trimming removed 5 bases from V and 7 bases from J; junction bases left unmatched: 12. The CDR3 loop is CASSPSGTGTSGYTF. CDR3 sequence (DNA): TGTGCCAGCAGCCCCTCCGGGACAGGAACAAGTGGCTACACCTTC. The full variable domain, with the rest looked up from reference TRBV7-9 and TRBJ1-2, is DTGVSQNPRHKITKRGQNVTFRCDPISEHNRLYWYRQTLGQGPEFLTYFQNEAQLEKSRLLSDRFSAERPKGSFSTLEIQRTEQGDSAMYLCASSPSGTGTSGYTFGSGTRLTVV.

The rearrangement joins TRBV24-1 to TRBJ2-5; possibly TRBD1 for D (5 bases). V shed 5 bases and J shed 4 bases, with 13 bases lying between them. Per germline, CDR1 KGHDR and CDR2 SFDVKD. This CDR3 has 14 amino acids. CDR3 loop: CATSADSSGETQYF. CDR3 sequence (DNA): TGTGCCACCAGTGCCGACAGTTCGGGAGAGACCCAGTACTTC.

This clonotype has just one count. DNA of the CDR3: TGTGCCATCAGTGAGCTTCCTAACACTGAAGCTTTCTTT. Protein sequence: CAISELPNTEAFF. The chain combines TRBV10-3 with TRBJ1-1; D not certain. This CDR3 is 13 amino acids long. The V end was cut by 2 bases, the J end by 2 bases, with 6 bases between. Germline assignment: CDR1 ENHRY and CDR2 SYGVKD.

J is TRBJ2-2 and V is TRBV11-2; 7 bases match TRBD2. J gave up 7 bases and V 5 bases, and 10 bases lay outside the gene matches. CDR1 and CDR2 from the germline V gene are SGHAT and FQNNGV. The CDR3 has 15 residues. This CDR3 reads CASSPTGGMDGELFF. CDR3 nucleotide sequence: TGTGCCAGCAGCCCTACGGGGGGAATGGACGGGGAGCTGTTTTTT.

In this sample, this clonotype turned up many times. This chain connects TRBV29-1 to TRBJ2-6; D is uncertain. The germline CDR1 and CDR2 sequences are SQVTM and ANQGSEA. The CDR3 consists of 13 residues. V lost 4 bases, J lost 4 bases, and 8 bases lay in between. This CDR3 is CSVAHVGANVLTF. CDR3 sequence (DNA): TGCAGCGTTGCCCACGTGGGGGCCAACGTCCTGACTTTC.

This clonotype was found many times. This sequence joins TRBV5-1 and TRBJ1-4; 8 nucleotides line up with TRBD1. After removal of 3 bases from V and 8 bases from J, the junction contained 6 bases not matched to a gene. Looked up from germline, CDR1 is SGHRS and CDR2 is YFSETQ. The CDR3 covers 14 residues. The CDR3 sequence is CASSSQGAGEKLFF. CDR3 nucleotides: TGCGCCAGCAGCTCGCAGGGGGCGGGAGAAAAACTGTTTTTT.

This clonotype was counted a few times. This chain uses TRBV11-3 with TRBJ2-2, with 10 bases aligning to TRBD1. Trimming removed 2 bases from V and 6 bases from J; junction bases left unmatched: 3. The germline gives CDR1 SGHNT, CDR2 YENEEA. This CDR3 has 15 amino acids. CDR3 coding DNA: TGTGCCAGCAGCTTAAGACAGGGGGCGGCCGGGGAGCTGTTTTTT. Its protein product is CASSLRQGAAGELFF.

This clonotype has a handful of counts. This rearrangement joins TRBV9 to TRBJ2-3; D is uncertain. Per the germline V gene, CDR1 is SGDLS and CDR2 is YYNGEE. The CDR3 runs to 14 residues. V dropped 5 bases and J dropped 6 bases, with 16 bases sitting between them. CDR3 sequence reads: CASSVISGSDTQYF. CDR3 DNA sequence: TGTGCCAGCAGTGTAATTTCAGGTTCGGATACGCAGTATTTT.

This clonotype was found many times. The rearrangement links TRBV20-1 to TRBJ2-5; 11 bases match TRBD1. Trimming cost V 2 bases and J 5 bases; bases outside gene matches: 10. The length of the CDR3 is 16 residues. CDR1 and CDR2 (germline): DFQATT, SNEGSKA (reference sequence). In DNA form, the CDR3 reads TGCAGTGCTAGACACCCCCCCGGGACAGGGGGGGAGACCCAGTACTTC. Its protein is CSARHPPGTGGETQYF.